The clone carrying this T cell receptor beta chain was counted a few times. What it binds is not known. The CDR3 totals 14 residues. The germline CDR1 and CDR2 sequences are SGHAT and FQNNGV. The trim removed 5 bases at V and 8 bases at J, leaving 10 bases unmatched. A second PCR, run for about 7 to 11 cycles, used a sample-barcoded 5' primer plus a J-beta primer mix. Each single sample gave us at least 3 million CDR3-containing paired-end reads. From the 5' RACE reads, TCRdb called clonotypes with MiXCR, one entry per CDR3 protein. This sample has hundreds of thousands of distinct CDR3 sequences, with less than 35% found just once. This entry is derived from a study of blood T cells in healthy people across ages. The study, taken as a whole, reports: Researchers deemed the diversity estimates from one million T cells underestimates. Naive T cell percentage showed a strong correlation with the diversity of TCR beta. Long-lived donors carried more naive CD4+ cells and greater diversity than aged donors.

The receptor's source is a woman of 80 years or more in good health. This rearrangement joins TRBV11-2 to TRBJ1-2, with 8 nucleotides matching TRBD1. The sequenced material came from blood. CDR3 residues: CASSAGQGQRGYTF. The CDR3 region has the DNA TGTGCCAGCAGCGCAGGACAGGGCCAAAGGGGCTACACCTTC.